This TCR beta chain was sequenced during a study of identical twins. Study-wide findings and caveats: Not following the same donors, the study drew its conclusions from cross-sectional statistical analysis. The models systematically underestimated how much out-of-frame TCR alpha was shared in monozygotic twins. Out-of-frame alpha sequences that twins shared showed excess low generation probability. Insertions were reduced in abundant cord blood beta clonotypes but not in memory repertoires.

Germline-derived CDR1 and CDR2 are KGHSY and FQNENV. CDR3 length equals 17 residues. The V gene end was trimmed by 3 bases and the J gene end by 1 base; junction bases not matched to a gene: 11. TCRdb processed the 5' RACE reads anew with MiXCR; each CDR3 protein has one entry. Here the sample spans 1,800,000 or so distinct CDR3 sequences, under 35% being singletons. On this clonotype: Its cognate antigen is unknown.

The sequence was obtained from a newborn girl in good health. The sequencing sample was made of cord blood. J is TRBJ2-7 and V is TRBV16; 8 positions agree with TRBD2. The CDR3, as DNA: TGTGCCAGCAGCCAGCTCAAAACCGGGACTAGATCCTACGAGCAGTACTTC. Amino acids: CASSQLKTGTRSYEQYF.